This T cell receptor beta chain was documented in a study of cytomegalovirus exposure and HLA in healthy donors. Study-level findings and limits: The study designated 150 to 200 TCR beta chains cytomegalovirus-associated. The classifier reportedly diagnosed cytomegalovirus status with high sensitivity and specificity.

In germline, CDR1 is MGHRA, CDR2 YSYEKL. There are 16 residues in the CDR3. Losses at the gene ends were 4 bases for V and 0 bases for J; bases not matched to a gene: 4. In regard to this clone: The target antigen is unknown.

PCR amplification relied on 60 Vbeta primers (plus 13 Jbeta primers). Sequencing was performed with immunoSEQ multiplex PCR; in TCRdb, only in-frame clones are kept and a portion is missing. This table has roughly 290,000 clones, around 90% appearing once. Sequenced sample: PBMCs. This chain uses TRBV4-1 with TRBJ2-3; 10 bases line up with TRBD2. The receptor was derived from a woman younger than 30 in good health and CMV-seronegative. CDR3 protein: CASSPRTSGSTDTQYF. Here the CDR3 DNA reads TGCGCCAGCAGCCCCAGGACTAGCGGTAGCACAGATACGCAGTATTTT.